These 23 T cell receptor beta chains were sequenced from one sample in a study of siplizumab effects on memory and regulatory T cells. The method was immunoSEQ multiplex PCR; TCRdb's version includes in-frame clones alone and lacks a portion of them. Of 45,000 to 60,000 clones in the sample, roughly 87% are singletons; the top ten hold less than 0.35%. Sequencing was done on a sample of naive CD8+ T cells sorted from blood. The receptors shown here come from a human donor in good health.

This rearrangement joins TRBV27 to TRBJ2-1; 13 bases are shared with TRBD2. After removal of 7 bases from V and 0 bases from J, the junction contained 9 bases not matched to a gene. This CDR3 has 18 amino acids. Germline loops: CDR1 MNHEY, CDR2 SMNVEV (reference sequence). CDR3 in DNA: TGTGCCAGCACCTGGACTAGCGGGGGCCCCAGCTCCTACAATGAGCAGTTCTTC. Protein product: CASTWTSGGPSSYNEQFF.

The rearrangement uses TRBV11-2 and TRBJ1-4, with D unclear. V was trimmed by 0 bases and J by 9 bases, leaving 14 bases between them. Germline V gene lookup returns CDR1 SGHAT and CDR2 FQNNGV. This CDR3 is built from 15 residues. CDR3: CASSLDATLGQKLFF. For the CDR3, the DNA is TGTGCCAGCAGCTTAGATGCGACACTGGGCCAAAAACTGTTTTTT.

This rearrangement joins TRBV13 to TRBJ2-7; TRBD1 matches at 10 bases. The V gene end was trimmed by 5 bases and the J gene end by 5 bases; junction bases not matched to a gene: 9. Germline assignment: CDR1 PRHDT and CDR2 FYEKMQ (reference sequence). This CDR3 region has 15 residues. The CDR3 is CASSQMGTGVNEQYF. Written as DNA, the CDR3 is TGTGCCAGCAGCCAGATGGGGACAGGGGTAAACGAGCAGTACTTC. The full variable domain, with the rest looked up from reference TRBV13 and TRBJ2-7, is AAGVIQSPRHLIKEKRETATLKCYPIPRHDTVYWYQQGPGQDPQFLISFYEKMQSDKGSIPDRFSAQQFSDYHSELNMSSLELGDSALYFCASSQMGTGVNEQYFGPGTRLTVT.

CDR3 nucleotides: TGTGCCAGCAGTCCAACAGCGGGAGAATCCTACGAGCAGTACTTC. It encodes CASSPTAGESYEQYF. The genes are TRBV27 and TRBJ2-7, with 8 bases that match TRBD2. The CDR3 spans 15 residues. J was trimmed by 1 base and V by 5 bases; bases with no gene match: 7. The germline CDR1 and CDR2 sequences are MNHEY and SMNVEV (reference sequence).

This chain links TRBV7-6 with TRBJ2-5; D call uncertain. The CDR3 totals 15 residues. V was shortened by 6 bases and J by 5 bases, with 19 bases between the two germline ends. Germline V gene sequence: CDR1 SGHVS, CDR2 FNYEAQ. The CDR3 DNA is TGTGCCAGCAGAACCGGACCTTCAGTACTGGAGACCCAGTACTTC. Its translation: CASRTGPSVLETQYF.

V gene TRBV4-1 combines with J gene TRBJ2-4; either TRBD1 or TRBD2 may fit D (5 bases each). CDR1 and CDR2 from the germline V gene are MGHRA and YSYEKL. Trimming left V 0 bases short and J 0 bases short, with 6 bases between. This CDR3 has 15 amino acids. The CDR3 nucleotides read TGCGCCAGCAGCCAAGAAGGGACAGCCAAAAACATTCAGTACTTC. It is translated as CASSQEGTAKNIQYF.

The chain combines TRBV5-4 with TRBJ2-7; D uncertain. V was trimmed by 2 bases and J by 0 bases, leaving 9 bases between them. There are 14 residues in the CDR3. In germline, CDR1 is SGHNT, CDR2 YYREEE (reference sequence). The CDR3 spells CASSLELSSYEQYF. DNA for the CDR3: TGTGCCAGCAGCTTAGAACTTTCCTCCTACGAGCAGTACTTC.

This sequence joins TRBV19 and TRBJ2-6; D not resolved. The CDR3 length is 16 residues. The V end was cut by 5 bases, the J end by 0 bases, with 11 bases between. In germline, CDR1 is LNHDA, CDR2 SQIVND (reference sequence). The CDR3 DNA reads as TGTGCCAGTAGTCCCTGGCAGGTCTCTGGGGCCAACGTCCTGACTTTC. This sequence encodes CASSPWQVSGANVLTF.

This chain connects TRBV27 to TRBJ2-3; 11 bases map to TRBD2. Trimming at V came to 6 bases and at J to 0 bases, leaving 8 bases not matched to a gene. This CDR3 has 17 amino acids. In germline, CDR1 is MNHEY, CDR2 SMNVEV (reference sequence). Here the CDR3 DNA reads TGTGCCAGCAGATCGAATAGCGGGAGGGCCAGCACAGATACGCAGTATTTT. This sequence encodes CASRSNSGRASTDTQYF.

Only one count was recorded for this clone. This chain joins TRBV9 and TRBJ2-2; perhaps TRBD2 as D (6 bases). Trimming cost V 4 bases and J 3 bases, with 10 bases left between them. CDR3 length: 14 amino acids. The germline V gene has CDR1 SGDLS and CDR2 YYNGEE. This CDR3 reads CASSIGGDTGELFF. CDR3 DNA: TGTGCCAGCAGCATCGGGGGAGACACCGGGGAGCTGTTTTTT.

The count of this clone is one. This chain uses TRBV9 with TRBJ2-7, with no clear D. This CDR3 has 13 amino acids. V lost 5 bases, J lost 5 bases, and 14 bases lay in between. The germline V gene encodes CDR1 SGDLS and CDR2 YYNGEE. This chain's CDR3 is CASSYRYGHEQYF. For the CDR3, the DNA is TGTGCCAGCAGTTATCGTTATGGACACGAGCAGTACTTC. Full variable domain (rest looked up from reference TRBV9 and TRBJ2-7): DSGVTQTPKHLITATGQRVTLRCSPRSGDLSVYWYQQSLDQGLQFLIQYYNGEERAKGNILERFSAQQFPDLHSELNLSSLELGDSALYFCASSYRYGHEQYFGPGTRLTVT.

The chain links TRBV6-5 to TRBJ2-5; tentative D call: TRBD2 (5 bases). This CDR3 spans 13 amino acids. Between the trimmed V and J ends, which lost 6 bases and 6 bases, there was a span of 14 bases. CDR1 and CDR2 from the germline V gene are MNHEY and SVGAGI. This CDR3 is CASRPLGVQTQYF. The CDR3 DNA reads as TGTGCCAGCAGGCCCCTCGGGGTACAGACCCAGTACTTC.

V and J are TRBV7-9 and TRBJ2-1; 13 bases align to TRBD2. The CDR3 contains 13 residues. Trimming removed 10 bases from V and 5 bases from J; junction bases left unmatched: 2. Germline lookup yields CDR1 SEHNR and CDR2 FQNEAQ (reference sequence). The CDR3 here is CAIGLAGDNEQFF. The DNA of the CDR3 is TGTGCCATCGGACTAGCGGGAGACAATGAGCAGTTCTTC.

In DNA form, the CDR3 reads TGTGCCAGCAGCCGATCGGGGACGGATGGCTACACCTTC. Protein: CASSRSGTDGYTF. This chain uses TRBV11-2 with TRBJ1-2; D possibly corresponds to TRBD1 (5 bases). The CDR3 contains 13 residues. CDR1 and CDR2 (germline): SGHAT, FQNNGV. V was pared by 5 bases and J by 6 bases, with 13 bases between.

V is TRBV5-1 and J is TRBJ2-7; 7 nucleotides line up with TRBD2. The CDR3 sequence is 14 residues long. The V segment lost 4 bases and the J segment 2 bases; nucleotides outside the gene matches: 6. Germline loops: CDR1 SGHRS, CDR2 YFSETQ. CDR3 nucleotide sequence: TGCGCCAGCAGCGACCGGGGAGGGACCTACGAGCAGTACTTC. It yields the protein CASSDRGGTYEQYF. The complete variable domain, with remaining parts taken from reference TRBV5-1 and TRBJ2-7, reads KAGVTQTPRYLIKTRGQQVTLSCSPISGHRSVSWYQQTPGQGLQFLFEYFSETQRNKGNFPGRFSGRQFSNSRSEMNVSTLELGDSALYLCASSDRGGTYEQYFGPGTRLTVT.

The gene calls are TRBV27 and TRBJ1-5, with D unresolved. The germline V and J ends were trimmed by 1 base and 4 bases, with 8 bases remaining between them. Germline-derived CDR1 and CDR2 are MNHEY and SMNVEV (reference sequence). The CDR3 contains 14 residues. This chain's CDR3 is CASSLLGQNQPQHF. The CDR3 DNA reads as TGTGCCAGCAGTTTATTAGGGCAGAATCAGCCCCAGCATTTT.

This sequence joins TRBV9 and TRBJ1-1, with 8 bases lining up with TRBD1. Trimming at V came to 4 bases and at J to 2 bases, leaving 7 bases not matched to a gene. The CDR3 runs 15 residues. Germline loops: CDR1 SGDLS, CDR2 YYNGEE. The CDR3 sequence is CASSSETGDNTEAFF. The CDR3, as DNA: TGTGCCAGCAGCTCAGAGACAGGGGACAACACTGAAGCTTTCTTT.

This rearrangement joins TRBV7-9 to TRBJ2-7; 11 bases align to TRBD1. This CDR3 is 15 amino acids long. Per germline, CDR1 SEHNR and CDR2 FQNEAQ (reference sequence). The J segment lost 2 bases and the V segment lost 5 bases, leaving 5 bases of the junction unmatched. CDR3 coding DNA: TGTGCCAGCAGCGCGGGGACAGGGGGACCCTACGAGCAGTACTTC. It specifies CASSAGTGGPYEQYF.

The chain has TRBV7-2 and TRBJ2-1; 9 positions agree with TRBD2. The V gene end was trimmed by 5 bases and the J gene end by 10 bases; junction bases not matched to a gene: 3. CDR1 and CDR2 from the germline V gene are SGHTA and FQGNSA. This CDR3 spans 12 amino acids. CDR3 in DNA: TGTGCCAGCAGCCCTGGACTAGCGGAGCAGTTCTTC. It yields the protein CASSPGLAEQFF.

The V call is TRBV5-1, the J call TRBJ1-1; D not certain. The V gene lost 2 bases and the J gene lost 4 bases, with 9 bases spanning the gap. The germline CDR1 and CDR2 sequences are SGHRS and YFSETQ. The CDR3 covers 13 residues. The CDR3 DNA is TGCGCCAGCAGCTTAGGTTGGGGCACTGAAGCTTTCTTT. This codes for CASSLGWGTEAFF.

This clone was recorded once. This CDR3 is CASSILSRNEQFF. CDR3 bases: TGTGCCAGTAGTATATTGAGTAGAAATGAGCAGTTCTTC. The V and J genes are TRBV19 and TRBJ2-1; no clear D. The V and J ends lost 2 bases and 7 bases respectively, with 9 bases between them. This CDR3 spans 13 amino acids. From germline, CDR1 is LNHDA and CDR2 SQIVND (reference sequence). The entire variable domain, with the rest obtained from reference TRBV19 and TRBJ2-1, is as follows: DGGITQSPKYLFRKEGQNVTLSCEQNLNHDAMYWYRQDPGQGLRLIYYSQIVNDFQKGDIAEGYSVSREKKESFPLTVTSAQKNPTAFYLCASSILSRNEQFFGPGTRLTVL.

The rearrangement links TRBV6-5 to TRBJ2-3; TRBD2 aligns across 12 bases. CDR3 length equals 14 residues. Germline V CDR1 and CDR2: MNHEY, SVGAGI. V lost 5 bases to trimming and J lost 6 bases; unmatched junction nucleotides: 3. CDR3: CASSGLAGFDTQYF. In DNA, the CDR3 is TGTGCCAGCAGTGGACTAGCGGGATTTGATACGCAGTATTTT.

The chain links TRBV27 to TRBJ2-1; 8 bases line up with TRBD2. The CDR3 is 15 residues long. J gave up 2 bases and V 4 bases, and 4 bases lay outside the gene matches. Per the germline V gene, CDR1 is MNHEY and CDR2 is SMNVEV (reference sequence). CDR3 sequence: CASSSSGGPYNEQFF. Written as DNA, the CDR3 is TGTGCCAGCAGTTCCAGCGGGGGTCCCTACAATGAGCAGTTCTTC.